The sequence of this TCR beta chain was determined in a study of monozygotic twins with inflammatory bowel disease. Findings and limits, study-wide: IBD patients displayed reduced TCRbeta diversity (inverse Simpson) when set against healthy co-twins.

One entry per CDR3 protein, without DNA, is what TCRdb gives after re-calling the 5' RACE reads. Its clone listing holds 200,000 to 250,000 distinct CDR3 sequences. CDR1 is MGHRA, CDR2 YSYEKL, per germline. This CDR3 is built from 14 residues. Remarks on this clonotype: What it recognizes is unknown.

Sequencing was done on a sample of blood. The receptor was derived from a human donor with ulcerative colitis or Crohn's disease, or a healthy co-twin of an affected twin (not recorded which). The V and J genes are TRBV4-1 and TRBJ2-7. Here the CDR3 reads CASSHPKSYYEQYF.